The present entry profiles one T cell receptor beta chain with its context. Antigen unknown. TCRdb's copy holds only in-frame clones and misses some; the assay was immunoSEQ multiplex PCR. The sample yields about 93,000 clones, about 93% seen once. The sample belongs to a study of graft-versus-host responses after intestinal transplantation. CDR3 length: 16 residues. Trimming removed 6 bases from V and 7 bases from J; junction bases left unmatched: 16. Germline V lookup: CDR1 MNHEY, CDR2 SMNVEV (reference sequence). Whole-study results and caveats: Early post-transplant HvG declines were associated with peak circulating GvH clone levels.

This receptor was taken from a human donor who received an intestinal transplant. The rearrangement uses TRBV27 and TRBJ2-3, with 7 bases aligning to TRBD2. Sequenced here: unstimulated CD8+ T cells sorted from spleen or lymph node cells, sampled before intestinal transplant. The CDR3 loop reads CASRTIQGGLVNTQYF. CDR3 bases: TGTGCCAGCAGGACTATCCAGGGAGGGCTCGTGAATACGCAGTATTTT.